Below, one T cell receptor (beta chain) is given with its context. V lost 2 bases and J lost 5, with 12 bases in between. This CDR3 contains 13 residues. Germline V CDR1 and CDR2: GTSNPN, SVGIG (reference sequence). The record originates from a study of T cell repertoires in ileal Crohn's disease. The assay was immunoSEQ multiplex PCR, and TCRdb's table has in-frame clones only and misses some. The table shows about 3,600 clones, with 65% to 80% occurring only once. Specimen: ileal tissue. The rearrangement links TRBV30 to TRBJ1-2; D is uncertain. The receptor's source is an adult with Crohn's disease. CDR3 DNA: TGTGCCTGGAGTCAGTTGGTTCATTATGGCTACACCTTC. It is translated as CAWSQLVHYGYTF.